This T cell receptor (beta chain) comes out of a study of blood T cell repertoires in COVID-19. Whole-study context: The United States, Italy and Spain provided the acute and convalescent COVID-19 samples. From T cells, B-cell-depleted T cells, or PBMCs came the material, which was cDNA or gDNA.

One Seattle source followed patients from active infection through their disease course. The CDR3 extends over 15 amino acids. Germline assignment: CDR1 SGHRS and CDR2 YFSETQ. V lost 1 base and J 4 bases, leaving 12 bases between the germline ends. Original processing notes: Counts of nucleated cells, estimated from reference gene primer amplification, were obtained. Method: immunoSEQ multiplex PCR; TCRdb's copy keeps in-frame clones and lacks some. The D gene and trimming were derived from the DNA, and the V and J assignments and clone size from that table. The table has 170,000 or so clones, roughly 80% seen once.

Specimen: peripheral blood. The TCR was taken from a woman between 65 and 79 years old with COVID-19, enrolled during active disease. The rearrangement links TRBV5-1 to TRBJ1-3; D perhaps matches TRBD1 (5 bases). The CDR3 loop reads CASSLTGREGNTIYF. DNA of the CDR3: TGCGCCAGCAGCTTGACAGGTCGTGAGGGAAACACCATATATTTT. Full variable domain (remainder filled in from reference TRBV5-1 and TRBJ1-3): KAGVTQTPRYLIKTRGQQVTLSCSPISGHRSVSWYQQTPGQGLQFLFEYFSETQRNKGNFPGRFSGRQFSNSRSEMNVSTLELGDSALYLCASSLTGREGNTIYFGEGSWLTVV.